The rows below give T cell receptor beta chains drawn from one sample of a study of blood T cell repertoires in COVID-19. TCRdb's table, derived via immunoSEQ multiplex PCR, lists solely in-frame clones and lacks some. The repertoire consists of 90,000 to 140,000 clones, with 81% occurring once and the leading ten covering over 9%. Sequencing used peripheral blood. These receptors came from a woman in her 70s with acute or convalescent COVID-19. Each CDR3 is given with its conserved first and last residue. D genes are given only for firm matches. Clone size, where shown, is once, few, many, or a class for clones that have expanded.

TRBV28	.	TRBJ1-1	16	TRBD1	CASSSAFGQGAVEAFF	TGTGCCAGCAGTTCGGCTTTCGGACAGGGGGCCGTTGAAGCTTTCTTT
TRBV5-1	.	TRBJ1-1	18	TRBD1	CASSSNRGRGRMNTEAFF	TGCGCCAGCAGCTCAAACAGGGGGCGAGGGCGCATGAACACTGAAGCTTTCTTT
TRBV19	.	TRBJ1-5	16	.	CASTSLRGPRGRPQHF	TGTGCCAGTACCTCCCTAAGAGGGCCCCGCGGGAGGCCCCAGCATTTT
TRBV19	.	TRBJ2-1	13	TRBD1	CASMGQEYNEQFF	TGTGCCAGCATGGGACAGGAGTACAATGAGCAGTTCTTC
TRBV27	.	TRBJ2-2	15	TRBD2	CASSFGLAGTGELFF	TGTGCCAGCAGTTTTGGCCTAGCGGGCACCGGGGAGCTGTTTTTT
TRBV18	once	TRBJ1-1	15	TRBD1	CASSPPSGQGTEAFF	TGTGCCAGCTCACCACCTTCGGGACAGGGCACTGAAGCTTTCTTT
TRBV6-5	.	TRBJ2-3	14	.	CASSLALAADTQYF	TGTGCCAGCAGTTTGGCGCTAGCCGCAGATACGCAGTATTTT
TRBV6-5	few	TRBJ2-1	15	TRBD1	CASSPQGTTYNEQFF	TGTGCCAGCAGTCCACAGGGGACAACATACAATGAGCAGTTCTTC
TRBV5-5	.	TRBJ1-3	16	TRBD1	CASSLGDRGLGNTIYF	TGTGCCAGCAGCTTGGGCGACAGGGGGCTTGGAAACACCATATATTTT
TRBV5-1	.	TRBJ2-3	15	TRBD2	CASSSRGGGTDTQYF	TGCGCCAGCAGCTCACGGGGGGGTGGTACAGATACGCAGTATTTT
TRBV30	.	TRBJ1-2	12	.	CAWSPGNYGYTF	TGTGCCTGGAGTCCGGGTAACTATGGCTACACCTTC
TRBV7-2	.	TRBJ1-3	18	TRBD1	CASSDNRDRPSSGNTIYF	TGTGCCAGCAGCGACAACCGGGACAGGCCGAGCTCTGGAAACACCATATATTTT
TRBV24-1	.	TRBJ2-1	16	TRBD2	CATSGSSGGGYNEQFF	TGTGCCACCAGTGGATCGTCCGGGGGAGGGTACAATGAGCAGTTCTTC
TRBV28	.	TRBJ2-1	15	TRBD2	CASSWSGRFYNEQFF	TGTGCCAGCAGCTGGAGCGGGAGGTTCTACAATGAGCAGTTCTTC
TRBV4-3	once	TRBJ2-3	14	.	CASSQDIGTDTQYF	TGCGCCAGCAGCCAAGATATCGGCACAGATACGCAGTATTTT
TRBV5-5	.	TRBJ2-1	14	.	CASSFRLAPNEQFF	TGTGCCAGCAGCTTCAGGCTAGCGCCCAATGAGCAGTTCTTC
TRBV28	.	TRBJ2-5	15	TRBD2	CASRRLAGGGETQYF	TGTGCCAGCAGGCGACTAGCGGGAGGAGGAGAGACCCAGTACTTC
TRBV5-1	.	TRBJ2-7	12	.	CASSLQGSEQYF	TGCGCCAGCAGCTTACAGGGTAGCGAGCAGTACTTC
TRBV9	.	TRBJ2-1	15	.	CASSVAGDGGLGQFF	TGTGCCAGCAGCGTAGCTGGGGATGGGGGACTTGGGCAGTTCTTC
TRBV10-3	.	TRBJ1-3	15	.	CAISESGGSGNTIYF	TGTGCCATCAGTGAGTCGGGGGGTTCCGGAAACACCATATATTTT
TRBV5-4	few	TRBJ2-5	15	TRBD2	CASSLIGGARETQYF	TGTGCCAGCAGCTTGATCGGGGGGGCCCGAGAGACCCAGTACTTC
TRBV3-1/TRBV3-2	.	TRBJ2-7	12	.	CASSAGLLEQYF	TGTGCCAGCAGCGCAGGTCTGCTCGAGCAGTACTTC
TRBV19	.	TRBJ2-5	13	.	CASSIGRVETQYF	TGTGCCAGTAGTATTGGCAGGGTAGAGACCCAGTACTTC
TRBV29-1	.	TRBJ1-1	15	TRBD1	CSGDRANSMNTEAFF	TGCAGCGGGGACAGGGCTAATAGTATGAACACTGAAGCTTTCTTT
TRBV5-1	.	TRBJ2-2	17	TRBD1	CASSPNLQGADTGELFF	TGCGCCAGCAGCCCGAACCTACAGGGGGCAGACACCGGGGAGCTGTTTTTT
TRBV4-1	.	TRBJ1-5	17	TRBD1	CASSQLDRGRGNQPQHF	TGCGCCAGCAGCCAACTCGACAGGGGGCGAGGCAATCAGCCCCAGCATTTT
TRBV18	.	TRBJ2-2	13	.	CASSQTDTGELFF	TGTGCCAGCTCGCAGACAGATACCGGGGAGCTGTTTTTT